This entry concerns a single T cell receptor (beta chain). There are many counts of this clonotype. This clone's antigen is unknown. No clone much larger than this one lies a single base away; base qualities are absent. For sequencing, an Illumina NovaSeq 6000 was employed. Synthesis of TCR cDNA relied on 5'RACE template switching, a step that introduced a universal primer site along with unique molecular identifiers. cDNA synthesis was primed from both the TCR alpha and TCR beta constant segments. Library amplification involved two PCR steps, and the second step added sample barcodes and sequencing adapters. Sequencing of the libraries was done on either Illumina HiSeq 2500 (2x100 bp) or NovaSeq (2x150 bp). Processing in the source paper ran as follows. MIGEC handled demultiplexing of reads and collapsing into UMI consensus sequences, while MiXCR performed V(D)J alignment. Clonotypes responding to the vaccine were identified with edgeR on replicate PBMC samples, with the criteria of FDR below 0.01 and a log2 fold change above 5 up to day 15. Each bulk clonotype was labeled CD4 or CD8 based on which sequenced repertoire, CD4 or CD8, contained the clonotype at higher abundance. The raw public reads went through TCRdb reprocessing: fastp at Q25, MiXCR clone calling, in-frame beta chains kept. Under each unique CDR3 protein, matching rows form one entry showing the most common genes and DNA. TCRdb's processing, not the study's, gives the V and J calls here. The sample records 95,000 to 100,000 distinct CDR3 sequences, 5.8% of which are singletons. The ten top clones hold more than 40% of the sample.

This specimen comes from a study of T cells after yellow fever vaccination (dated by TCRdb to between 2018 and 2021). Study-level background: The SMART-Seq v4 Ultra Low Input RNA kit was used to prepare libraries from fractions with low cell numbers. Bulk TCR alpha and beta repertoires were sequenced longitudinally to track T-cell clones before and after primary and booster YFV17D yellow fever vaccination. Two healthy male donors made up the cohort, one aged 18 to 30 years and the other aged 30 to 40 years. Bulk PBMC replicates and cell subsets were isolated from blood drawn at multiple timepoints before and after both primary and secondary immunization. Results the study describes overall, beyond this receptor: Compared with the primary T-cell response, the secondary T-cell response was weaker but faster, peaking on day 5 rather than day 15. A small share of clonotypes was detected in both CD4 and CD8 compartments, with the overlap likely arising from convergent recombination. Because abundant contaminating clonotypes from the bulk population could be contained in FACS-sorted repertoires, computational filtering was required. Most clones expanded after primary vaccination were re-detected after the booster (approximately 95% of CD4 and approximately 88% of CD8), suggesting broad memory maintenance. Because only two donors were included in the study, the extent to which the findings can be generalized is limited.

The intended sense of this specimen's treatment or condition label: live attenuated yellow fever vaccine strain. PBMCs were isolated from peripheral blood using a standard Ficoll-Paque protocol. Dynabeads CD4 and CD8 positive selection kits were used to isolate the CD4 and CD8 T-cell fractions. TriZol was used to extract RNA from bulk PBMCs, from CD4 and CD8 fractions, and from dextramer-positive and dextramer-negative fractions. The CDR1 and CDR2 encoded by the germline V gene are SGHRS and YFSETQ. Taken from cysteine to phenylalanine, the CDR3 has 14 residues. Only the CDR3 region is kept as DNA, spanning 42 bases read in frame from base 1. Trimming at the junction amounts to 3 bases on V and 3 bases on J, and the germline ends lie 10 bases apart.

The chain couples TRBV5-1 to TRBJ2-1; the D gene is perhaps TRBD1, on 6 matching bases. This TCR was sampled from a man younger than 35 who received the YFV17D yellow fever vaccine. The material was CD8+ T cells sorted from PBMCs, obtained 10 days after the yellow fever booster vaccination. The sequenced DNA: TGCGCCAGCAGCTCCCAGGGGAACTACAATGAGCAGTTCTTC. The translation is CASSSQGNYNEQFF.